The clone carrying this T cell receptor beta chain was observed a handful of times. Its antigen is not known. The sample comes from a study of cytomegalovirus exposure and HLA in healthy donors. Turning to the study itself: Falling in the Caucasian-associated ancestry cluster were about 83% of approximately 400 genotyped donors.

Donors had nominal health at sampling but likely had unrecorded immune exposures. Germline trimming cut 4 bases from V and 5 bases from J; bases unmatched to any gene: 9. Germline V lookup: CDR1 SGHRS, CDR2 YFSETQ. The CDR3 runs 16 residues. Study-level points and caveats: Later analysis showed TCR association rates varying by HLA locus, highest for DRB1 and lowest for HLA-C. Clonal expansion, a later analysis showed, was greater in HLA-associated TCR beta chains than in equally common others.

Primers: 60 Vbeta forward and 13 Jbeta reverse. Assay used: immunoSEQ multiplex PCR; TCRdb lists only in-frame clones, some missing. The table has 150,000 to 200,000 clones, 79% seen once. The receptor comes from a woman aged 25 to 45 in good health and CMV-seropositive. V and J are TRBV5-1 and TRBJ2-2; 9 bases match TRBD2. The specimen sequenced was PBMCs. The CDR3: CASSDQRGVGTGELFF. DNA for the CDR3: TGCGCCAGCAGCGACCAGCGGGGGGTTGGAACCGGGGAGCTGTTTTTT.